The rows below give T cell receptor beta chains drawn from one sample of a study of T cells in Graves' hyperthyroidism and ophthalmopathy. TCRdb reprocessed the multiplex PCR reads with MiXCR, giving one entry per CDR3 protein. The data show a few hundred thousand distinct CDR3 sequences, 46% seen once. Sequencing used peripheral blood or thyroid tissue (not recorded which). Receptors originate from an adult woman with Graves' disease, either hyperthyroidism or ophthalmopathy (not recorded which). Each CDR3 is given with its conserved first and last residue. A D gene is named only where the DNA matches it firmly. Only part of the rows carry a size: once, few, many, or a class if the clone is expanded.

d_call clone_size j_call v_call cdr3_aa cdr3_nt
NA NA TRBJ2-5 TRBV7-7 CASSLDGRAETQYF TGTGCTAGCAGCTTAGACGGGAGAGCAGAGACCCAGTACTTC
TRBD1 NA TRBJ1-5 TRBV19 CASTGTGQPQHF TGTGCCAGTACCGGGACAGGCCAGCCCCAGCATTTT
NA many TRBJ1-6 TRBV9 CASSVAGGGSPLHF TGTGCCAGCAGCGTAGCGGGGGGTGGTTCACCCCTCCACTTT
TRBD1 few TRBJ2-7 TRBV29-1 CSVSDRGLGYYEQYF TGCAGCGTCAGCGACAGGGGGCTAGGTTATTACGAGCAGTACTTC
NA many TRBJ1-6 TRBV3-1 CASSQSSYNSPLHF TGTGCCAGCAGCCAAAGCTCCTATAATTCACCCCTCCACTTT
NA NA TRBJ1-2 TRBV7-9 CASSQEGPSDYGYTF TGTGCCAGCAGCCAAGAGGGACCGTCGGACTATGGCTACACCTTC
TRBD1 few TRBJ2-5 TRBV28 CASRTAGTEYQETQYF TGTGCCAGCAGGACCGCCGGGACAGAGTACCAAGAGACCCAGTACTTC
NA once TRBJ1-5 TRBV4-3 CASSQEGYNSNQPQHF TGCGCCAGCAGCCAAGAGGGGTACAATAGCAATCAGCCCCAGCATTTT
TRBD2 many TRBJ2-7 TRBV5-1 CASSLESSGRASYEQYF TGCGCCAGCAGCTTGGAGTCTAGCGGGAGGGCCTCCTACGAGCAGTACTTC
NA once TRBJ2-7 TRBV9 CASSSRARDEQYF TGTGCCAGCAGTTCACGGGCCAGGGACGAGCAGTACTTC
TRBD2 many TRBJ2-5 TRBV5-1 CASRIAGDRGETQYF TGCGCCAGCAGAATAGCGGGAGATCGTGGGGAGACCCAGTACTTC
NA NA TRBJ2-2 TRBV29-1 CSALGGIGELFF TGCAGTGCCCTAGGGGGTATTGGGGAGCTGTTTTTT
NA NA TRBJ2-2 TRBV20-1 CSMTTQGQFANTGELFF TGCAGTATGACTACACAAGGACAGTTCGCGAACACCGGGGAGCTGTTTTTT
TRBD2 NA TRBJ2-7 TRBV5-6 CASSLKDTSAAYEQYF TGTGCCAGCAGCTTGAAAGATACTAGCGCAGCCTACGAGCAGTACTTC
NA NA TRBJ1-2 TRBV19 CASSISQHYGYTF TGTGCCAGTAGTATTTCTCAACACTATGGCTACACCTTC
NA NA TRBJ1-1 TRBV29-1 CSVESAFMNTEAFF TGCAGCGTTGAATCTGCCTTCATGAACACTGAAGCTTTCTTT
NA many TRBJ1-3 TRBV7-9 CASSQTGSAGNTIYF TGTGCCAGCAGCCAAACAGGGAGCGCTGGAAACACCATATATTTT
TRBD1 NA TRBJ2-7 TRBV29-1 CSAQTGLGVYEQYF TGCAGCGCCCAGACAGGGTTGGGGGTCTACGAGCAGTACTTC
NA NA TRBJ2-7 TRBV29-1 CSVENPGEQYF TGCAGCGTTGAAAATCCGGGAGAGCAGTACTTC
NA NA TRBJ1-5 TRBV19 CASSRDPWSGANSNQPQHF TGTGCCAGTAGCCGGGACCCCTGGTCTGGGGCCAATAGCAATCAGCCCCAGCATTTT
NA NA TRBJ2-7 TRBV7-2 CATKTAYEQYF TGTGCCACCAAGACCGCCTACGAGCAGTACTTC
NA few TRBJ2-6 TRBV28 CASSGNSGANVLTF TGTGCCAGCAGTGGGAACTCTGGGGCCAACGTCCTGACTTTC
NA once TRBJ1-1 TRBV25-1 CASSESLTVTEAFF TGTGCCAGCAGTGAATCACTCACTGTCACTGAAGCTTTCTTT
NA NA TRBJ1-1 TRBV29-1 CSVEGGSNTEAFF TGCAGCGTTGAAGGGGGATCGAACACTGAAGCTTTCTTT
TRBD1 many TRBJ1-5 TRBV5-4 CASSLDGTGDQPQHF TGTGCCAGCAGCCTGGATGGGACAGGTGATCAGCCCCAGCATTTT
TRBD1 many TRBJ1-2 TRBV6-5 CASSYTGVIGYTF TGTGCCAGCAGTTACACAGGGGTGATTGGCTACACCTTC
TRBD1 NA TRBJ1-1 TRBV4-1 CASRGAGLNTEAFF TGTGCCAGCAGGGGGGCTGGCTTGAACACTGAAGCTTTCTTT
NA many TRBJ1-6 TRBV6-5 CASRATWTDYNSPLHF TGTGCCAGCAGGGCGACCTGGACAGACTATAATTCACCCCTCCACTTT
NA once TRBJ2-1 TRBV7-6 CASSSFPYGETNEQFF TGTGCCAGCAGCTCCTTCCCCTATGGCGAAACGAATGAGCAGTTCTTC
NA NA TRBJ2-5 TRBV7-2 CASQGGQETQYF TGTGCCAGCCAAGGGGGCCAAGAGACCCAGTACTTC
TRBD2 NA TRBJ2-5 TRBV7-9 CASSEGLAGAETQYF TGTGCCAGCAGCGAAGGACTAGCGGGAGCGGAGACCCAGTACTTC
TRBD1 many TRBJ1-4 TRBV24-1 CATSHGQGRSEKLFF TGTGCCACCAGTCACGGACAGGGGAGGTCGGAAAAACTGTTTTTT
NA many TRBJ2-7 TRBV2 CASSGELNEQYF TGTGCCAGCAGTGGCGAACTCAACGAGCAGTACTTC
NA NA TRBJ2-7 TRBV7-2 CASSFDRQSSYEQYF TGTGCCAGCAGCTTCGACAGGCAGAGCTCCTACGAGCAGTACTTC
TRBD1 NA TRBJ2-7 TRBV7-3 CASSLHPTHGQGALEQYF TGTGCCAGCAGCCTTCACCCAACGCACGGACAGGGGGCACTCGAGCAGTACTTC
NA NA TRBJ1-6 TRBV9 CASRLSRIDNSPLHF TGTGCCAGCAGGCTCTCCCGCATCGATAATTCACCCCTCCACTTT
NA NA TRBJ2-5 TRBV20-1 CSARWQSGETQYF TGCAGTGCTAGATGGCAGTCAGGGGAGACCCAGTACTTC
NA few TRBJ1-1 TRBV7-2 CASSFGRAGGTEAFF TGTGCCAGCAGCTTCGGTCGGGCGGGGGGGACTGAAGCTTTCTTT
NA many TRBJ1-1 TRBV9 CASSDIQGTEAFF TGTGCCAGCAGCGACATTCAGGGGACTGAAGCTTTCTTT
TRBD1 NA TRBJ1-2 TRBV7-9 CASTRGGQGSFYGYTF TGTGCCAGCACCCGGGGGGGACAGGGATCCTTCTATGGCTACACCTTC
NA NA TRBJ1-4 TRBV9 CASSGKSEKLFF TGTGCCAGCAGCGGAAAGAGTGAAAAACTGTTTTTT
TRBD2 NA TRBJ2-7 TRBV29-1 CSVARTSGNEQYF TGCAGCGTTGCCAGGACTAGCGGGAACGAGCAGTACTTC
TRBD1 NA TRBJ1-2 TRBV7-9 CASSLGGQGDYGYTF TGTGCCAGCAGCTTAGGGGGACAGGGAGACTATGGCTACACCTTC
NA many TRBJ2-5 TRBV10-3 CAIRPFAGAEETQYF TGTGCCATCAGGCCCTTTGCGGGGGCAGAAGAGACCCAGTACTTC
TRBD2 NA TRBJ2-7 TRBV7-2 CASSGAGGLGHEQYF TGTGCCAGCAGCGGGGCGGGAGGGCTTGGTCACGAGCAGTACTTC
NA NA TRBJ2-3 TRBV9 CASSVATGSTDTQYF TGTGCCAGCAGCGTAGCTACAGGGAGCACAGATACGCAGTATTTT
NA NA TRBJ2-5 TRBV7-3 CASSPGLPTGETQETQYF TGTGCCAGCAGCCCGGGACTTCCCACCGGGGAGACACAAGAGACCCAGTACTTC
TRBD1 NA TRBJ1-6 TRBV14 CASSQFGRDRQNSPLHF TGTGCCAGCAGCCAATTCGGTCGGGACAGGCAGAATTCACCCCTCCACTTT
TRBD1 NA TRBJ1-5 TRBV7-2 CASSAQQGARQPQHF TGTGCCAGCAGCGCACAACAGGGGGCCCGGCAGCCCCAGCATTTT
NA many TRBJ2-7 TRBV7-8 CASSPGQRYEQYF TGTGCCAGCAGCCCGGGTCAACGATACGAGCAGTACTTC
TRBD2 few TRBJ2-2 TRBV6-2/TRBV6-3 CASSFSSGIGGELFF TGTGCCAGCAGTTTTTCTAGCGGGATAGGCGGGGAGCTGTTTTTT
NA many TRBJ2-7 TRBV7-2 CASSLGVRAYEQYF TGTGCCAGCAGCTTAGGGGTGAGAGCCTACGAGCAGTACTTC